This is a list of T cell receptor beta chains from one sample in a study of CD8+ T cells in alopecia areata. Sequencing was performed with immunoSEQ multiplex PCR; in TCRdb, only in-frame clones are kept and a portion is missing. The sample contains around 190,000 clones, under 80% of which appear only once. Sample: CD4+ T cells sorted from blood, taken around week 50, from a patient treated with tofacitinib. The source is a human donor with alopecia areata. The CDR3 runs from the conserved cysteine through the conserved F or W. D genes are given only for firm matches. The size entry is marked missing in some rows and otherwise reads once, few, many or a size class.

size	D	J	V	CDR3	DNA
few	-	TRBJ2-7	TRBV29-1	CSALNPSNEQYF	TGCAGCGCTTTGAACCCATCCAACGAGCAGTACTTC
-	TRBD2	TRBJ2-3	TRBV29-1	CSVSAGEGTDTQYF	TGCAGCGTCTCAGCGGGGGAGGGCACAGATACGCAGTATTTT
-	-	TRBJ1-1	TRBV13	CASSFGRSLDTEAFF	TGTGCCAGCAGCTTCGGAAGGAGCCTAGACACTGAAGCTTTCTTT
few	TRBD2	TRBJ2-7	TRBV23-1	CASGTSGAGTYEQYF	TGCGCCAGCGGGACTAGCGGGGCCGGAACCTACGAGCAGTACTTC
-	-	TRBJ2-6	TRBV7-9	CASSPGTSGANVLTF	TGTGCCAGCAGCCCCGGGACATCGGGGGCCAACGTCCTGACTTTC
few	TRBD2	TRBJ2-1	TRBV5-1	CASSLEASGIYNEQFF	TGCGCCAGCAGCTTGGAGGCTAGCGGAATCTACAATGAGCAGTTCTTC
once	-	TRBJ2-5	TRBV15	CATSRDRDNQETQYF	TGTGCCACCAGCAGGGACCGGGACAACCAAGAGACCCAGTACTTC
-	-	TRBJ2-1	TRBV30	CACRTWDEQFF	TGTGCCTGCCGAACGTGGGATGAGCAGTTCTTC
-	TRBD2	TRBJ2-1	TRBV6-5	CASSYGSGGSEQFF	TGTGCCAGCAGTTATGGGTCGGGGGGTAGTGAGCAGTTCTTC
-	-	TRBJ2-7	TRBV6-5	CASSYAPPRRKSEQYF	TGTGCCAGCAGTTACGCACCGCCTCGCCGGAAAAGCGAGCAGTACTTC
once	-	TRBJ2-3	TRBV5-4	CASSPKGRSSTDTQYF	TGTGCCAGCAGTCCCAAGGGACGGTCGAGCACAGATACGCAGTATTTT
-	-	TRBJ2-1	TRBV19	CASSANFLGDGSYNEQFF	TGTGCCAGTAGTGCCAACTTTCTAGGGGACGGCTCCTACAATGAGCAGTTCTTC
-	-	TRBJ1-4	TRBV29-1	CSVYQAQDRYEKLFF	TGCAGCGTCTACCAAGCTCAGGACCGGTATGAAAAACTGTTTTTT
-	-	TRBJ1-4	TRBV19	CASSMPRDRPTTNEKLFF	TGTGCCAGTAGTATGCCCCGCGACAGGCCTACAACTAATGAAAAACTGTTTTTT
-	TRBD1	TRBJ1-2	TRBV5-1	CASSLTGQANYGYTF	TGCGCCAGCAGCTTAACGGGACAGGCCAACTATGGCTACACCTTC
-	TRBD2	TRBJ2-2	TRBV4-3	CASSQDPGLAGWASTGELFF	TGCGCCAGCAGCCAAGACCCGGGACTAGCGGGTTGGGCTAGCACCGGGGAGCTGTTTTTT
-	TRBD1	TRBJ2-5	TRBV29-1	CSGRQGRGETQYF	TGCAGCGGAAGACAGGGCCGGGGAGAGACCCAGTACTTC
few	-	TRBJ2-6	TRBV7-2	CASSTLRGANVLTF	TGTGCCAGCAGTACTCTCAGGGGGGCCAACGTCCTGACTTTC
-	-	TRBJ1-6	TRBV7-2	CASSRGLHNSPLHF	TGTGCCAGCAGCCGGGGGTTACATAATTCACCCCTCCACTTT
-	TRBD1	TRBJ1-4	TRBV6-6	CASSYLGRGEKLFF	TGTGCCAGCAGTTACCTTGGCAGGGGGGAAAAACTGTTTTTT
-	TRBD2	TRBJ2-2	TRBV5-6	CASSLSASGANTGELFF	TGTGCCAGCAGCTTGAGCGCTAGCGGGGCGAACACCGGGGAGCTGTTTTTT
-	TRBD1	TRBJ2-2	TRBV5-1	CASSLRTGTGELFF	TGCGCCAGCAGCCTGCGGACAGGCACCGGGGAGCTGTTTTTT
-	-	TRBJ1-3	TRBV27	CASSRGAGSHLSGNTIYF	TGTGCCAGCAGCCGAGGGGCCGGGTCGCACCTATCTGGAAACACCATATATTTT
-	-	TRBJ2-1	TRBV4-3	CASSLNYNEQFF	TGCGCCAGCAGCCTCAACTACAATGAGCAGTTCTTC
-	-	TRBJ1-1	TRBV11-2	CASSLGIRMNTEAFF	TGTGCCAGCAGCTTAGGCATCAGAATGAACACTGAAGCTTTCTTT
-	-	TRBJ1-1	TRBV11-2	CASSLVRGPNTEAFF	TGTGCCAGCAGCTTAGTACGGGGGCCGAACACTGAAGCTTTCTTT
-	-	TRBJ2-7	TRBV7-9	CASSIPGSYEQYF	TGTGCCAGCAGCATCCCGGGATCCTACGAGCAGTACTTC
-	-	TRBJ1-5	TRBV29-1	CSAGDAWNQPQHF	TGCAGCGCCGGGGACGCCTGGAATCAGCCCCAGCATTTT
-	-	TRBJ1-2	TRBV19	CASRKGPSDYGYTF	TGTGCCAGTAGGAAGGGACCTTCCGACTATGGCTACACCTTC
-	TRBD2	TRBJ2-2	TRBV5-1	CASRPGTSGSTGELFF	TGCGCCAGCAGACCCGGGACTAGCGGGTCCACCGGGGAGCTGTTTTTT
-	-	TRBJ1-4	TRBV30	CAWSVRGEKLFF	TGTGCCTGGAGTGTGAGGGGGGAAAAACTGTTTTTT
-	-	TRBJ1-6	TRBV30	CAWSGAAGVGSPLHF	TGTGCCTGGAGTGGGGCGGCAGGGGTCGGATCACCCCTCCACTTT
-	TRBD1	TRBJ2-3	TRBV10-3	CAISEGPGQVTDTQYF	TGTGCCATCAGTGAGGGTCCGGGACAGGTAACAGATACGCAGTATTTT
-	-	TRBJ1-2	TRBV2	CASSDEGSYGYTF	TGTGCCAGCAGTGATGAGGGGTCATACGGCTACACCTTC
-	TRBD2	TRBJ2-7	TRBV7-2	CASSLPGGAPYEQYF	TGTGCCAGCAGCTTACCGGGGGGGGCCCCCTACGAGCAGTACTTC
once	-	TRBJ2-3	TRBV19	CASSIGSASGTDTQYF	TGTGCCAGTAGTATCGGTTCGGCTTCTGGCACAGATACGCAGTATTTT
-	TRBD1	TRBJ1-1	TRBV10-3	CAIRGDSNEAFF	TGTGCCATCAGGGGGGACAGTAATGAAGCTTTCTTT
-	TRBD1	TRBJ1-3	TRBV29-1	CSVEDRGGNTIYF	TGCAGCGTTGAGGACAGGGGGGGAAACACCATATATTTT
-	-	TRBJ2-3	TRBV5-1	CASSLEAASTDTQYF	TGCGCCAGCAGCTTGGAGGCAGCTAGCACAGATACGCAGTATTTT
-	-	TRBJ2-2	TRBV5-1	CASRQEATNTGELFF	TGCGCCAGCAGACAGGAGGCCACGAACACCGGGGAGCTGTTTTTT
-	TRBD1	TRBJ1-2	TRBV30	CAWSVRGRGWGYTF	TGTGCCTGGAGTGTCAGGGGGCGAGGCTGGGGCTACACCTTC
once	-	TRBJ2-7	TRBV30	CASEDGYEQYF	TGTGCATCGGAAGACGGATACGAGCAGTACTTC
-	-	TRBJ2-7	TRBV2	CASSTGKTYEQYF	TGTGCCAGCAGTACCGGGAAGACCTACGAGCAGTACTTC
many	-	TRBJ2-2	TRBV10-2	CASSTTSPGELFF	TGCGCCAGCAGTACAACTAGTCCCGGGGAGCTGTTTTTT
once	TRBD1	TRBJ2-2	TRBV7-2	CASSLRIRGGLGTGELFF	TGTGCCAGCAGCCTACGGATCCGAGGGGGCTTGGGCACCGGGGAGCTGTTTTTT
-	-	TRBJ2-1	TRBV28	CASSFEGVTYNEQFF	TGTGCCAGCAGTTTCGAAGGCGTAACATACAATGAGCAGTTCTTC
-	-	TRBJ1-2	TRBV9	CASSAQGLGLDGYTF	TGTGCCAGCAGCGCCCAGGGACTGGGGCTTGATGGCTACACCTTC